What follows describes a single T cell receptor beta chain. The data were taken from a study of blood T cell repertoires in COVID-19. Study-wide context: Collection of acute and convalescent COVID-19 samples took place in the United States, Italy and Spain.

Sequenced by immunoSEQ multiplex PCR; TCRdb stores in-frame clones only, minus some. The sample carries roughly 200,000 clones, around 88% recorded once. In terms of age and location, participants ranged from roughly 18 to 100 years and lived in around 22 US areas. Germline V CDR1 and CDR2: SGHAT, FQDESV (reference sequence). This CDR3 spans 14 amino acids. The V end was cut by 3 bases, the J end by 7 bases, with 13 bases between. The sequence derives from a man aged 35-49 years with acute COVID-19. The chain carries TRBV11-1 and TRBJ2-1; D possibly corresponds to TRBD2 (6 bases). Material for sequencing was PBMCs or T cells enriched from blood (not recorded which). The CDR3, as DNA: TGTGCCAGCAGCTTGTCGCGGGACGGGAATGAGCAGTTCTTC. This codes for CASSLSRDGNEQFF.